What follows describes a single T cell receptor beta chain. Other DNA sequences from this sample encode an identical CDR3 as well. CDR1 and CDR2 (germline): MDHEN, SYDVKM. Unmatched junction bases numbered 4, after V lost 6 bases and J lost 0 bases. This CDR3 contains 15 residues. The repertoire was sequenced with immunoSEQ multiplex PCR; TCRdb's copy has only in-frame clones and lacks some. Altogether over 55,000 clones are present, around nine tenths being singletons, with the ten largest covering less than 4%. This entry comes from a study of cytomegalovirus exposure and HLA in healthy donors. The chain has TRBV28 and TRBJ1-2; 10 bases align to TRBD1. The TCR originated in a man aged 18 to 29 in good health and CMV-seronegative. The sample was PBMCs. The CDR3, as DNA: TGTGCCAGCAGCCCCGGGACAGGGGCTAACTATGGCTACACCTTC. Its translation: CASSPGTGANYGYTF.